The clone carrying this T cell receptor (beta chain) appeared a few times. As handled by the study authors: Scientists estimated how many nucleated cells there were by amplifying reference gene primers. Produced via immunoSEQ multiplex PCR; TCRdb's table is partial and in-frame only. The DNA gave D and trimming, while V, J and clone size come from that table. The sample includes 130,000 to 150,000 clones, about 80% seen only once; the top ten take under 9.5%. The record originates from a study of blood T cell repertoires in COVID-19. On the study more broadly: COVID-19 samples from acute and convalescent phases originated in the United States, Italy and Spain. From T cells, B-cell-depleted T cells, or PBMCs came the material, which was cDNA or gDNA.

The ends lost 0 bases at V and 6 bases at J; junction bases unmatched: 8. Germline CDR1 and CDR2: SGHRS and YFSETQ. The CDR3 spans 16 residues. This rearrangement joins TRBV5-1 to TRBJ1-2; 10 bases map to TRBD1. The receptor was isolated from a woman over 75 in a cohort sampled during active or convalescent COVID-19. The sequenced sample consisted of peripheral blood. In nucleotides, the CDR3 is TGCGCCAGCAGCTTGGGATTAGTGGGACAGGGGAATGGCTACACCTTC. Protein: CASSLGLVGQGNGYTF.